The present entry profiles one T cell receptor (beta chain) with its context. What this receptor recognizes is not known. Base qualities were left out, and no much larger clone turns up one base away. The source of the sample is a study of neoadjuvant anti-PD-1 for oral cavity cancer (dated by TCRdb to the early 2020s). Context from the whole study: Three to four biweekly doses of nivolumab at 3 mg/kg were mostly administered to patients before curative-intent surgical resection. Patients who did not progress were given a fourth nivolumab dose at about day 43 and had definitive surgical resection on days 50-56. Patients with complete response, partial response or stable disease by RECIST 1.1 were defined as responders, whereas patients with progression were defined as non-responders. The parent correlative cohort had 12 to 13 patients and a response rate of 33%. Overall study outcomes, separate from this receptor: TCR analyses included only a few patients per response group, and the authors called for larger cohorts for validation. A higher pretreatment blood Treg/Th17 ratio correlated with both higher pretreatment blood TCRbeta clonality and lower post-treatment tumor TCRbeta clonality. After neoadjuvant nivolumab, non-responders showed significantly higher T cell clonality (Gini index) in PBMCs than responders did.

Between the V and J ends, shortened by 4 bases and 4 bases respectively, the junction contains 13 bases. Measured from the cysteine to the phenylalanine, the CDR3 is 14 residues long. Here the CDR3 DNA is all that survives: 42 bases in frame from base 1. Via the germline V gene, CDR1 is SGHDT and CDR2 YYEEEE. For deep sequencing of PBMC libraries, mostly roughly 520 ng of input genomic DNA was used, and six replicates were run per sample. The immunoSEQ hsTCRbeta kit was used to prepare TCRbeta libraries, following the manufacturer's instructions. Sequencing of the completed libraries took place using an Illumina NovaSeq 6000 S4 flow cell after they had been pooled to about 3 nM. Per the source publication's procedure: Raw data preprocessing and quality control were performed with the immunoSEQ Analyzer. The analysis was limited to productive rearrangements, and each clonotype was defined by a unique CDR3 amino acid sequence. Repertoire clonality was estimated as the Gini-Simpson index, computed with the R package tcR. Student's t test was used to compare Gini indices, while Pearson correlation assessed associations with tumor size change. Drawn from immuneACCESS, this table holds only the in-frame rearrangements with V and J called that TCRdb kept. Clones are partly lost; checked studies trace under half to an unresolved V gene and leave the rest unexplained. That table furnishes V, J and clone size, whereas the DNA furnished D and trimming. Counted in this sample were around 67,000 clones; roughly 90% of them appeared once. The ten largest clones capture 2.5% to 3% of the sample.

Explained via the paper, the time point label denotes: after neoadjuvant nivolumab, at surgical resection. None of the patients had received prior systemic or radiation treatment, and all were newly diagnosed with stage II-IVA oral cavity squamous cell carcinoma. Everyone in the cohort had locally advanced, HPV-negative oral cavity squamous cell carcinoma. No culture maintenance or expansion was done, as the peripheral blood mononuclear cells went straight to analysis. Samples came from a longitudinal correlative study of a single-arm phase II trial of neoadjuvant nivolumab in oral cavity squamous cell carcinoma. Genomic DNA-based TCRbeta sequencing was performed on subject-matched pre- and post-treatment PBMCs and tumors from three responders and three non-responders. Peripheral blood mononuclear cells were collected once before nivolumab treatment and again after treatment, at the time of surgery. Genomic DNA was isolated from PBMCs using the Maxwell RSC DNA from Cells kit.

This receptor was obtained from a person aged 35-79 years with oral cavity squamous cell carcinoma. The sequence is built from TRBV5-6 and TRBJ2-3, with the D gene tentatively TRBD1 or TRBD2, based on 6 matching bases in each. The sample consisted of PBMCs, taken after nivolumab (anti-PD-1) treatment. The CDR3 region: CASSGGGMADTQYF. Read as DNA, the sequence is TGTGCCAGCAGCGGGGGCGGGATGGCAGATACGCAGTATTTT.